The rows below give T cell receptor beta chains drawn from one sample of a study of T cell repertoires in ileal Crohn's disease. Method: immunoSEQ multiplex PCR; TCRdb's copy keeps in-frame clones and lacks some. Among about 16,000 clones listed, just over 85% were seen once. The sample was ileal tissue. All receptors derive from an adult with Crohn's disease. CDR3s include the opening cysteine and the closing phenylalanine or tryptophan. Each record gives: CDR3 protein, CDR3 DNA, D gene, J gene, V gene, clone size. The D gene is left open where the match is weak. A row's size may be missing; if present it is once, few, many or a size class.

CDR3 protein: CASSQGQVNQPQHF
CDR3 DNA: TGTGCCAGCTCACAGGGACAGGTTAATCAGCCCCAGCATTTT
D gene: TRBD1
J gene: TRBJ1-5
V gene: TRBV18
clone size: once

CDR3 protein: CASTLGQLNEKLFF
CDR3 DNA: TGCGCCAGCACCTTGGGACAGCTTAATGAAAAACTGTTTTTT
D gene: TRBD1
J gene: TRBJ1-4
V gene: TRBV5-1
clone size: NA

CDR3 protein: CASSNRTSYNEQFF
CDR3 DNA: TGCGCCAGCAGCAACAGGACCTCCTACAATGAGCAGTTCTTC
D gene: NA
J gene: TRBJ2-1
V gene: TRBV10-1
clone size: NA

CDR3 protein: CASSPGQGDLNEQFF
CDR3 DNA: TGTGCCAGCAGTCCGGGACAGGGGGACCTCAATGAGCAGTTCTTC
D gene: TRBD1
J gene: TRBJ2-1
V gene: TRBV28
clone size: NA

CDR3 protein: CASSFRQHYEQYF
CDR3 DNA: TGTGCCAGCAGCTTCCGACAGCACTACGAGCAGTACTTC
D gene: NA
J gene: TRBJ2-7
V gene: TRBV11-2
clone size: NA

CDR3 protein: CASSTRAGAYEQYF
CDR3 DNA: TGTGCCAGCAGCACTAGAGCAGGTGCCTACGAGCAGTACTTC
D gene: NA
J gene: TRBJ2-7
V gene: TRBV9
clone size: NA

CDR3 protein: CASSTREWSNEKLFF
CDR3 DNA: TGTGCCAGTAGTACCCGGGAGTGGTCTAATGAAAAACTGTTTTTT
D gene: NA
J gene: TRBJ1-4
V gene: TRBV19
clone size: NA

CDR3 protein: CASRLTGDASGANVLTF
CDR3 DNA: TGTGCCAGCAGGCTTACAGGGGACGCCTCTGGGGCCAACGTCCTGACTTTC
D gene: TRBD1
J gene: TRBJ2-6
V gene: TRBV7-9
clone size: NA

CDR3 protein: CASSQLEGEQYF
CDR3 DNA: TGTGCCAGCAGCCAGCTTGAGGGCGAGCAGTACTTC
D gene: NA
J gene: TRBJ2-7
V gene: TRBV4-2
clone size: NA

CDR3 protein: CASRKGQGAYEQYF
CDR3 DNA: TGCGCCAGCAGAAAAGGACAGGGTGCCTACGAGCAGTACTTC
D gene: TRBD1
J gene: TRBJ2-7
V gene: TRBV10-2
clone size: NA